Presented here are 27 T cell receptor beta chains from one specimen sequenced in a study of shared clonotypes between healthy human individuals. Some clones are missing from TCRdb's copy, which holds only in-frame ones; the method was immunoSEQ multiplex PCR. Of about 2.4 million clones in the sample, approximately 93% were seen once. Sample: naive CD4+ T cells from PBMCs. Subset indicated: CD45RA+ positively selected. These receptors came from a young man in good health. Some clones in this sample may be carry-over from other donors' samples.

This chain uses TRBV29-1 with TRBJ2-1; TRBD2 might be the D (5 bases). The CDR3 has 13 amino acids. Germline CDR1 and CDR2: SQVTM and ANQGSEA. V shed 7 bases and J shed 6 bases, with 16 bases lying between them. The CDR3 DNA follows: TGCAGCGCCGGACTCATTCAGAGCAATGAGCAGTTCTTC. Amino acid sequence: CSAGLIQSNEQFF.

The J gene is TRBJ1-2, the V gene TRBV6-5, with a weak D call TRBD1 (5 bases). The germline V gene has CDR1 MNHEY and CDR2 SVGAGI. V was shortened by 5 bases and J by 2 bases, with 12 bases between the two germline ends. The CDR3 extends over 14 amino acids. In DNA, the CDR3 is TGTGCCAGCAGTCTGGGGTACAGGAACTATGGCTACACCTTC. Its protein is CASSLGYRNYGYTF.

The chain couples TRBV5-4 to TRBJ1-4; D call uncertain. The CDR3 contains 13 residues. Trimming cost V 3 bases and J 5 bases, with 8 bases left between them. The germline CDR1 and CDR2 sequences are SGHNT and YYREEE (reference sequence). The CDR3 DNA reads TGTGCCAGCAGCTCGGTATCGAATGAAAAACTGTTTTTT. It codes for CASSSVSNEKLFF.

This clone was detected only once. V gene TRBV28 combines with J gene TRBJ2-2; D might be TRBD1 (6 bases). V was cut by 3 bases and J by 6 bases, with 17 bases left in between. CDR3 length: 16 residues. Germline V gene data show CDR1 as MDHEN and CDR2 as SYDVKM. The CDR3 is CASSFPPTGSAGELFF. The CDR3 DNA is TGTGCCAGCAGTTTCCCCCCCACAGGGTCGGCCGGGGAGCTGTTTTTT.

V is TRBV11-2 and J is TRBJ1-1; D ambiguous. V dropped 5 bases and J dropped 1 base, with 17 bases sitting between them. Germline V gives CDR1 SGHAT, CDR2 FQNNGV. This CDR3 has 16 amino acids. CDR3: CASSHSAGGPNTEAFF. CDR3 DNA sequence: TGTGCCAGCAGCCACTCGGCGGGAGGCCCGAACACTGAAGCTTTCTTT. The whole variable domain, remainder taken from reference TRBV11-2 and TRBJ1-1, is EAGVAQSPRYKIIEKRQSVAFWCNPISGHATLYWYQQILGQGPKLLIQFQNNGVVDDSQLPKDRFSAERLKGVDSTLKIQPAKLEDSAVYLCASSHSAGGPNTEAFFGQGTRLTVV.

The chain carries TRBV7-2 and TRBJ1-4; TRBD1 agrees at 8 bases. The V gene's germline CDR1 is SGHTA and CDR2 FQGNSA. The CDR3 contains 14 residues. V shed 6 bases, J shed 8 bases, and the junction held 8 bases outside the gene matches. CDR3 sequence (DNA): TGTGCCAGCAGACTCCAGGGGGCAGGGGAAAAACTGTTTTTT. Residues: CASRLQGAGEKLFF.

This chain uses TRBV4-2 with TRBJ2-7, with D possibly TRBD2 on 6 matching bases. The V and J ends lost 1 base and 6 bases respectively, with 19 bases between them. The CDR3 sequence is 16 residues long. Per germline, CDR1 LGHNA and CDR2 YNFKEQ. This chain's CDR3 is CASSQVASAEKGEQYF. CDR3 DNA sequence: TGTGCCAGCAGCCAAGTTGCTAGCGCCGAGAAGGGCGAGCAGTACTTC.

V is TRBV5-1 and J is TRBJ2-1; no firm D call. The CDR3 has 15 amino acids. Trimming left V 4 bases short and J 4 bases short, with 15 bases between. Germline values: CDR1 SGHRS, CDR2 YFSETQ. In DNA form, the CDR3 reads TGCGCCAGCAGCCCGGTCCCTCAGCGATACAATGAGCAGTTCTTC. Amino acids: CASSPVPQRYNEQFF.

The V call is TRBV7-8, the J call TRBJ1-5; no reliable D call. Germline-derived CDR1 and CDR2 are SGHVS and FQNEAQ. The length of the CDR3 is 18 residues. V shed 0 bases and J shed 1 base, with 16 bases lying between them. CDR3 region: CASSLAFRKRWSNQPQHF. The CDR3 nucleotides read TGTGCCAGCAGCTTAGCGTTCCGGAAAAGGTGGAGCAATCAGCCCCAGCATTTT.

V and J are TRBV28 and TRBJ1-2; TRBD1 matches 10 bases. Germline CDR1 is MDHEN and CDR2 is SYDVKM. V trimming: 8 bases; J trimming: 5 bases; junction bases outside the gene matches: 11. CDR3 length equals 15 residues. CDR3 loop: CASVLPGTGAYGYTF. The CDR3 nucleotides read TGTGCCAGCGTTCTCCCCGGGACAGGGGCATATGGCTACACCTTC.

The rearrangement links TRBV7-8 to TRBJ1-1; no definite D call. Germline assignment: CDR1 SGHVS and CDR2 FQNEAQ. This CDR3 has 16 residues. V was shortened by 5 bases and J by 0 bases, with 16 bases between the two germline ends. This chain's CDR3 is CASSLRLAGMNTEAFF. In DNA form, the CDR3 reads TGTGCCAGCAGCCTCCGGTTGGCGGGGATGAACACTGAAGCTTTCTTT.

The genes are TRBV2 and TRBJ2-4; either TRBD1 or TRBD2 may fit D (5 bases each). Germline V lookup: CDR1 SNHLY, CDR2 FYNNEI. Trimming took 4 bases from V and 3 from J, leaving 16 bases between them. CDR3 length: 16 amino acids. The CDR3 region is CASSAGLGESKNIQYF. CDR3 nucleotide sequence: TGTGCCAGCAGTGCAGGTCTGGGGGAGAGCAAAAACATTCAGTACTTC.

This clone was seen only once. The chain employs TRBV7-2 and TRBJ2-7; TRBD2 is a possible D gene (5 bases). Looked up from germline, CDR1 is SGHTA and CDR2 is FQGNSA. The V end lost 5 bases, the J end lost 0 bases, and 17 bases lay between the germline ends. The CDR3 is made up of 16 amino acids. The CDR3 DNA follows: TGTGCCAGCAGCCCGCTTTTTTTGGGGAGCTCCTACGAGCAGTACTTC. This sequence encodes CASSPLFLGSSYEQYF.

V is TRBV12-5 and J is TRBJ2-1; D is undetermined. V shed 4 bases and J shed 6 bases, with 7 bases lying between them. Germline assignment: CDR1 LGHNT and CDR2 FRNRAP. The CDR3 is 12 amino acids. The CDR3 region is CASGWVGNEQFF. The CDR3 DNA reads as TGTGCTAGTGGTTGGGTTGGCAATGAGCAGTTCTTC.

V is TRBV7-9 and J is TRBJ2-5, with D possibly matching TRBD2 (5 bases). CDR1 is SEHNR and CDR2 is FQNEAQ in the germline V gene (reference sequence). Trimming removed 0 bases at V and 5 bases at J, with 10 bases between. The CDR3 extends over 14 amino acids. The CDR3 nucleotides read TGTGCCAGCAGCTTAGCGGGAGTGAGGGAGACCCAGTACTTC. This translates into CASSLAGVRETQYF.

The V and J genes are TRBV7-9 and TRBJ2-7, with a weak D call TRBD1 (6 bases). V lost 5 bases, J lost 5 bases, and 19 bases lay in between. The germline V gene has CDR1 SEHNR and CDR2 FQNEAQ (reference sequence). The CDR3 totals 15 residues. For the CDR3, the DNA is TGTGCCAGCAGCCAGACCGGGACACCATCGGACGAGCAGTACTTC. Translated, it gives CASSQTGTPSDEQYF. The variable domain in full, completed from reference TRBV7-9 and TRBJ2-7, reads DTGVSQNPRHKITKRGQNVTFRCDPISEHNRLYWYRQTLGQGPEFLTYFQNEAQLEKSRLLSDRFSAERPKGSFSTLEIQRTEQGDSAMYLCASSQTGTPSDEQYFGPGTRLTVT.

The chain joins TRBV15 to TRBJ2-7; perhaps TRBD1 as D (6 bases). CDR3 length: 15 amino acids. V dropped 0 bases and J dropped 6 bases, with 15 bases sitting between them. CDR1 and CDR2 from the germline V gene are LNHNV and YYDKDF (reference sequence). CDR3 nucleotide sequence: TGTGCCACCAGCAGAGAACAGGGAATTTCGGGCGAGCAGTACTTC. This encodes CATSREQGISGEQYF.

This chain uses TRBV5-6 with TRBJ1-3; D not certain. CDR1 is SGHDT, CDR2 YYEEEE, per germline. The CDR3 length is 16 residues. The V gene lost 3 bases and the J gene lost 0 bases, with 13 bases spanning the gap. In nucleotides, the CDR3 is TGTGCCAGCAGCTCGCCTTTTCAGGCCTCTGGAAACACCATATATTTT. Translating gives CASSSPFQASGNTIYF. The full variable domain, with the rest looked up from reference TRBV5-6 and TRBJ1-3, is DAGVTQSPTHLIKTRGQQVTLRCSPKSGHDTVSWYQQALGQGPQFIFQYYEEEERQRGNFPDRFSGHQFPNYSSELNVNALLLGDSALYLCASSSPFQASGNTIYFGEGSWLTVV.

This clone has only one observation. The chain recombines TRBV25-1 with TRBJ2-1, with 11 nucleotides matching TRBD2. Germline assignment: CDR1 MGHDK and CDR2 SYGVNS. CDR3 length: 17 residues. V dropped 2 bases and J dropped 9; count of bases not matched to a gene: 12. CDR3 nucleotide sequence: TGTGCCAGCAGTGAACCCCTTAGCGGGAGGGCCGGGGCTGAGCAGTTCTTC. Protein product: CASSEPLSGRAGAEQFF.

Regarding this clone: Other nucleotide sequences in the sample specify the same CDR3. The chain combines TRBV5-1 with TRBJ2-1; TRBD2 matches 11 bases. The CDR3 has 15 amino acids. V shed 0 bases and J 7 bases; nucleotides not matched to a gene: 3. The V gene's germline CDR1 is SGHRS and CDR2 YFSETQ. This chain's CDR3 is CASSLGSGRGNEQFF. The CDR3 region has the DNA TGCGCCAGCAGCTTGGGTAGCGGGAGGGGGAATGAGCAGTTCTTC.

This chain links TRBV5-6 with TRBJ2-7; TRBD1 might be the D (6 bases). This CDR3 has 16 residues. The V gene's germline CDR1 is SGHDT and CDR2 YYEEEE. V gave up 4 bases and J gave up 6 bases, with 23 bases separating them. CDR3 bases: TGTGCCAGCAGCCTGCGGATGATCAGGGGATCCCTCGAGCAGTACTTC. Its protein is CASSLRMIRGSLEQYF.

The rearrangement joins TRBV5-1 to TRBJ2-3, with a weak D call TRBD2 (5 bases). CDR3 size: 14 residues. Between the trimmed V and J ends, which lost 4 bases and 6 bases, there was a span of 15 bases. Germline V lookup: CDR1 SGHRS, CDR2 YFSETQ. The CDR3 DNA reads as TGCGCCAGCAGCACCACTAGTAGTTCGGATACGCAGTATTTT. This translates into CASSTTSSSDTQYF.

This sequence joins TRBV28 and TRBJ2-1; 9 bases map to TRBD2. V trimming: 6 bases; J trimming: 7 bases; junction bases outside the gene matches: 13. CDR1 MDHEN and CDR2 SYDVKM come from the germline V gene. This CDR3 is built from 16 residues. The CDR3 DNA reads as TGTGCCAGCAGCTTCCAGAGGGCGGGAGGGATGAATGAGCAGTTCTTC. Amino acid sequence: CASSFQRAGGMNEQFF.

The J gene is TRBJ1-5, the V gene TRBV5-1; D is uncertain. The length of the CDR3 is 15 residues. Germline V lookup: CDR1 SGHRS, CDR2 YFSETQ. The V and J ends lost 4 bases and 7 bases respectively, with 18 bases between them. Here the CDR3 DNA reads TGCGCCAGCAGCCCCGGCCCGGCGGCCGGCCAGCCCCAGCATTTT. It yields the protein CASSPGPAAGQPQHF.

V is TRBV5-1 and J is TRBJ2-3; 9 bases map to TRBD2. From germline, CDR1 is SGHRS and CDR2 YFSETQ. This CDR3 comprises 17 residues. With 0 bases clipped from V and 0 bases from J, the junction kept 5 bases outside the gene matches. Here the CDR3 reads CASSLDTLAGSTDTQYF. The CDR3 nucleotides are TGCGCCAGCAGCTTGGATACCCTAGCGGGGAGCACAGATACGCAGTATTTT.

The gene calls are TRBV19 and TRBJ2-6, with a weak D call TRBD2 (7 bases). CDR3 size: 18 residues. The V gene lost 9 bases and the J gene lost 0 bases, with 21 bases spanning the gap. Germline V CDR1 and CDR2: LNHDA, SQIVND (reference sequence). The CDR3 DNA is TGTGCCAGCCGGCGGGTAACGGGGGGCCCCTCTGGGGCCAACGTCCTGACTTTC. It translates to CASRRVTGGPSGANVLTF.

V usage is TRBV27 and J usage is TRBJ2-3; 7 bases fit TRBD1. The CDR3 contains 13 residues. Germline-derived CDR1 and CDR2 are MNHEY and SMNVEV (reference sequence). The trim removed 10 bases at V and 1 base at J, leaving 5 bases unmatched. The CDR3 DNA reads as TGTGCCACCCGGGACAGTCGCACAGATACGCAGTATTTT. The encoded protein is CATRDSRTDTQYF.